What follows describes a single T cell receptor (beta chain). The data were obtained in a study of T cell changes during pregnancy in multiple sclerosis. Assay used: immunoSEQ multiplex PCR; TCRdb lists only in-frame clones, some missing. This sample has 85,000 to 100,000 clones; 92% occur once, and the top ten carry 2% to 2.5%. Germline CDR1 reads GTSNPN; CDR2 reads SVGIG (reference sequence). V lost 2 bases, J lost 4 bases, and 7 bases stayed unmatched. This CDR3 is 14 amino acids long. The sample in question was peripheral blood, obtained after pregnancy. The sequence was collected from a female donor with multiple sclerosis, enrolled in a pregnancy study. The chain recombines TRBV30 with TRBJ1-2, with TRBD1 matching over 7 bases. CDR3 sequence: CAWSPTGAAYGYTF. As DNA, the CDR3 is TGTGCCTGGAGTCCAACAGGGGCCGCCTATGGCTACACCTTC.